Following are 9 T cell receptor beta chains from one sample sequenced in a study of T cell responses to AZD1222 COVID-19 vaccine. Method: immunoSEQ multiplex PCR; TCRdb's copy keeps in-frame clones and lacks some. Of 90,000 to 120,000 clones in the sample, around 92% are singletons; the top ten hold 6.5% to 8%. Sequenced material: peripheral blood, taken on day 0 of AZD1222 vaccination. Source of these receptors: an adult in good health.

In this sample, this clone turned up a few times. The chain recombines TRBV19 with TRBJ1-1, with 9 bases lining up with TRBD1. The ends lost 10 bases at V and 1 base at J; junction bases unmatched: 10. Germline CDR1 and CDR2: LNHDA and SQIVND (reference sequence). The length of the CDR3 is 15 residues. The CDR3 coding sequence is TGTGCCACCGGACAGGGGAAGAATAAGAACACTGAAGCTTTCTTT. Protein: CATGQGKNKNTEAFF.

This chain joins TRBV7-9 and TRBJ1-1, with a tentative D call TRBD1 (6 bases). V lost 4 bases to trimming and J lost 10 bases, with 13 bases between them. CDR1 and CDR2 from the germline V gene are SEHNR and FQNEAQ (reference sequence). The CDR3 totals 12 residues. Written as DNA, the CDR3 is TGTGCCAGCAGCTCAAACAGGGTAGGAGCTTTCTTT. This sequence encodes CASSSNRVGAFF. The full variable domain, with the rest looked up from reference TRBV7-9 and TRBJ1-1, is DTGVSQNPRHKITKRGQNVTFRCDPISEHNRLYWYRQTLGQGPEFLTYFQNEAQLEKSRLLSDRFSAERPKGSFSTLEIQRTEQGDSAMYLCASSSNRVGAFFGQGTRLTVV.

This clone appeared once. V and J are TRBV7-9 and TRBJ1-2; 9 nucleotides match TRBD1. Looked up from germline, CDR1 is SEHNR and CDR2 is FQNEAQ (reference sequence). V trimming: 3 bases; J trimming: 3 bases; junction bases outside the gene matches: 8. This CDR3 comprises 16 residues. The CDR3 DNA reads TGTGCCAGCAGCTTCGGGACAGGGTTCGAGGACTATGGCTACACCTTC. Amino acid sequence: CASSFGTGFEDYGYTF.

The J gene is TRBJ2-1, the V gene TRBV9; 9 bases match TRBD2. With 0 bases clipped from V and 4 bases from J, the junction kept 5 bases outside the gene matches. Germline-derived CDR1 and CDR2 are SGDLS and YYNGEE. The CDR3 is 16 residues long. CDR3 coding DNA: TGTGCCAGCAGCGTAGGCTCTAGCGGGACGTACAATGAGCAGTTCTTC. Residues: CASSVGSSGTYNEQFF.

The V gene is TRBV7-2, the J gene TRBJ2-1, with D perhaps TRBD1 (5 bases). Trimming took off 1 base at V and 6 bases at J, with 13 bases between the two ends. Germline CDR1 SGHTA, CDR2 FQGNSA. The CDR3 covers 15 residues. CDR3 in DNA: TGTGCCAGCAGCTTAGTAGGCCAGGGTGGCAATGAGCAGTTCTTC. It codes for CASSLVGQGGNEQFF.

The rearrangement joins TRBV18 to TRBJ1-2; 7 bases agree with TRBD1. Germline V lookup: CDR1 KGHSH, CDR2 LQKENI. V shed 4 bases and J 6 bases; nucleotides not matched to a gene: 11. The CDR3 runs to 15 residues. The chain's CDR3 is CASSRLAGTEDGYTF. The CDR3 DNA is TGTGCCAGCTCACGTCTGGCCGGGACAGAGGATGGCTACACCTTC.

The chain couples TRBV20-1 to TRBJ2-7; D tentatively fits TRBD1 or TRBD2 (5 bases each). Germline V gene lookup returns CDR1 DFQATT and CDR2 SNEGSKA (reference sequence). V was cut by 3 bases and J by 5 bases, with 20 bases left in between. The CDR3 runs 15 residues. CDR3 sequence reads: CSASKGPPQEDEQYF. DNA for the CDR3: TGCAGTGCTAGTAAGGGGCCCCCTCAGGAGGACGAGCAGTACTTC.

The DNA of the CDR3 is TGTGCCAGCAGCGTGAGGCAGGATCTGGGGGAGCAGTACTTC. It specifies CASSVRQDLGEQYF. The V and J genes are TRBV9 and TRBJ2-7; no clear D gene. The V end was cut by 2 bases, the J end by 7 bases, with 16 bases between. Germline CDR1 reads SGDLS; CDR2 reads YYNGEE. The CDR3 sequence is 14 residues long.

The gene calls are TRBV5-1 and TRBJ2-1; the D gene is possibly TRBD1 (5 bases). Germline loops: CDR1 SGHRS, CDR2 YFSETQ. Trimming shortened V by 0 bases and J by 1 base, and 8 bases separated the two germline ends. CDR3 size: 15 residues. CDR3 in DNA: TGCGCCAGCAGCTTGGGCCAGGGTTCCTACAATGAGCAGTTCTTC. Its translation: CASSLGQGSYNEQFF.